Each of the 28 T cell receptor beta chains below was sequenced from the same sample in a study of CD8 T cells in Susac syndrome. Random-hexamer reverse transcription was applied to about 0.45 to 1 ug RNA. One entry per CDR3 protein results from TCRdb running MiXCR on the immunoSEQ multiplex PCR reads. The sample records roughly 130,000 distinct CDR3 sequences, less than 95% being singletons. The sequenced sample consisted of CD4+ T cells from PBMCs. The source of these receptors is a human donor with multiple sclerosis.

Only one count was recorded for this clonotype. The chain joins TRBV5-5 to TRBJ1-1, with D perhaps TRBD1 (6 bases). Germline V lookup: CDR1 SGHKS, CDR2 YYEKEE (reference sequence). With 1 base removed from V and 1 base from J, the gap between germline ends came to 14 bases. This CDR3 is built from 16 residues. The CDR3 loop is CASSLNRAVGNTEAFF. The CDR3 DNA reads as TGTGCCAGCAGCTTGAACAGGGCCGTGGGGAACACTGAAGCTTTCTTT.

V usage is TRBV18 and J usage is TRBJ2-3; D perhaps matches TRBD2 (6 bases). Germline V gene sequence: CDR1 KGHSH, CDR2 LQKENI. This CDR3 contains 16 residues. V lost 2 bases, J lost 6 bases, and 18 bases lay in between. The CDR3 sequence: CASSPISGFIGDTQYF. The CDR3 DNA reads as TGTGCCAGCTCACCAATAAGCGGGTTCATTGGGGATACGCAGTATTTT.

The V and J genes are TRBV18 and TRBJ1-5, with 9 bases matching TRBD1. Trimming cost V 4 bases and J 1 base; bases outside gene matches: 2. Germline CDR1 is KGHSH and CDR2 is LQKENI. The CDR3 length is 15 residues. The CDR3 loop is CASSRGTGSNQPQHF. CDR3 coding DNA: TGTGCCAGCTCACGGGGGACAGGGAGCAATCAGCCCCAGCATTTT.

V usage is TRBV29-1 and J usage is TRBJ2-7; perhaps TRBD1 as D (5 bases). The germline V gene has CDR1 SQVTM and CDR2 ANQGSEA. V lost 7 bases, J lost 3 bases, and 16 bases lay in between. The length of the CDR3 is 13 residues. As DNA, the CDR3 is TGCAGCGCCGCAGCCCGAACAGGCTACGAGCAGTACTTC. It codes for CSAAARTGYEQYF.

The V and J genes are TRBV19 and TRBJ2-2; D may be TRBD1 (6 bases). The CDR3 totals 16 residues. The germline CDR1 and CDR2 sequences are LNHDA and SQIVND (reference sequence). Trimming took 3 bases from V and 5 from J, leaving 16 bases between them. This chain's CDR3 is CASSISTGSGTGELFF. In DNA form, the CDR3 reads TGTGCCAGTAGTATCTCTACAGGGTCGGGGACCGGGGAGCTGTTTTTT.

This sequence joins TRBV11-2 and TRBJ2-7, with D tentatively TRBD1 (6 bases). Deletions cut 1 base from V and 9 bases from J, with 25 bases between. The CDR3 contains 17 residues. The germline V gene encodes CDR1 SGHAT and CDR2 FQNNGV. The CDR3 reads CASSLGPAGTLTGWQYF. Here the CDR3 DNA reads TGTGCCAGCAGCTTAGGTCCGGCCGGGACCCTAACAGGGTGGCAGTACTTC. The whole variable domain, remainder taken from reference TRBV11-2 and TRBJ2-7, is EAGVAQSPRYKIIEKRQSVAFWCNPISGHATLYWYQQILGQGPKLLIQFQNNGVVDDSQLPKDRFSAERLKGVDSTLKIQPAKLEDSAVYLCASSLGPAGTLTGWQYFGPGTRLTVT.

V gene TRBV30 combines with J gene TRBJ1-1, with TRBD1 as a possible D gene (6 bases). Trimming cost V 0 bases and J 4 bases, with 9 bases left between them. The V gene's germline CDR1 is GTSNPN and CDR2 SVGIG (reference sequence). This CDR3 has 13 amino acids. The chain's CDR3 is CAWSVWGATEAFF. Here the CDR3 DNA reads TGTGCCTGGAGTGTGTGGGGGGCCACTGAAGCTTTCTTT.

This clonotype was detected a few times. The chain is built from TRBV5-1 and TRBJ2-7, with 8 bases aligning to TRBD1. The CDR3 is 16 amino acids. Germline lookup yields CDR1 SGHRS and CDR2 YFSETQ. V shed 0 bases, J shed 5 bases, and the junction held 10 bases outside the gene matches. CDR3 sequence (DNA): TGCGCCAGCAGCTTGGAGATAGGACAGGGTAAGAACGAGCAGTACTTC. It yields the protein CASSLEIGQGKNEQYF.

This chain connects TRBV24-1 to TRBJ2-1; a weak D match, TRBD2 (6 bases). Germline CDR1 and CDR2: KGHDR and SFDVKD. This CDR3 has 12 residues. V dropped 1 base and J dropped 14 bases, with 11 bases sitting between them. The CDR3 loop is CATSDFAGRKFF. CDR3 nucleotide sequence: TGTGCCACCAGTGATTTCGCGGGACGGAAGTTCTTC.

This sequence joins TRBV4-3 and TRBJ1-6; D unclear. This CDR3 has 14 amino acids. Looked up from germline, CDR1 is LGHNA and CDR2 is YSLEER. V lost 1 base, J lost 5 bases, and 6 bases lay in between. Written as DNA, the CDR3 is TGCGCCAGCAGCCAAGGGGGAGATAATTCACCCCTCCACTTT. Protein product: CASSQGGDNSPLHF.

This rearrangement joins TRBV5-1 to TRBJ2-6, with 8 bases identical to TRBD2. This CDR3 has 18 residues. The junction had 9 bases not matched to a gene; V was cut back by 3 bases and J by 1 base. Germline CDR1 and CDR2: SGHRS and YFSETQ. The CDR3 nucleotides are TGCGCCAGCAGCTCTGCTCGGGGGGGCCTTTCTGGGGCCAACGTCCTGACTTTC. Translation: CASSSARGGLSGANVLTF.

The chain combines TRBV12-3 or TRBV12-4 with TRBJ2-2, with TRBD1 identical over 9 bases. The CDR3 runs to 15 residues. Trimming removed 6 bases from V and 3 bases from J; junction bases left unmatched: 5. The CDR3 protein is CASSPDRGYTGELFF. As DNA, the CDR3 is TGTGCCAGCAGCCCAGACAGGGGGTACACCGGGGAGCTGTTTTTT.

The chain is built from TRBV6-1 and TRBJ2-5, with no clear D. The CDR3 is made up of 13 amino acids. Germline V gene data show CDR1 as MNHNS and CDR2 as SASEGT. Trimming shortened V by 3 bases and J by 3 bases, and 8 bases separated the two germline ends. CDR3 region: CASSERQEETQYF. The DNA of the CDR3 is TGTGCCAGCAGTGAGCGGCAGGAAGAGACCCAGTACTTC.

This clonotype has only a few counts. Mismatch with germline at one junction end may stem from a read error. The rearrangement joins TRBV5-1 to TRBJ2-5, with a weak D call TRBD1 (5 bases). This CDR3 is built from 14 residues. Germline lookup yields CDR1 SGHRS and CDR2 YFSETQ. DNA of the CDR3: TGTGCCAGCAGTTTGGGGCAGAGCCAAGAGACCCAGTACTTC. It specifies CASSLGQSQETQYF. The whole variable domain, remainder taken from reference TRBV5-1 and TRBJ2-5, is KAGVTQTPRYLIKTRGQQVTLSCSPISGHRSVSWYQQTPGQGLQFLFEYFSETQRNKGNFPGRFSGRQFSNSRSEMNVSTLELGDSALYLCASSLGQSQETQYFGPGTRLLVL.

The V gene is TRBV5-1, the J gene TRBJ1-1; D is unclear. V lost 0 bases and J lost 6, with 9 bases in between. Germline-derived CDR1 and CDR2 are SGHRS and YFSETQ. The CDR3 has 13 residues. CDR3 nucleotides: TGCGCCAGCAGCTTGGAAGGCCAGGCTGAAGCTTTCTTT. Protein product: CASSLEGQAEAFF.

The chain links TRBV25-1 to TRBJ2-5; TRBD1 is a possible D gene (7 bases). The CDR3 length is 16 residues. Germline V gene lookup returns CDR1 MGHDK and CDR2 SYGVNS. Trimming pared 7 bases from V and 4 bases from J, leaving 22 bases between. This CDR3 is CASTSRRGQGGETQYF. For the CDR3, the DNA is TGTGCCAGCACATCGCGGAGGGGGCAGGGGGGAGAGACCCAGTACTTC.

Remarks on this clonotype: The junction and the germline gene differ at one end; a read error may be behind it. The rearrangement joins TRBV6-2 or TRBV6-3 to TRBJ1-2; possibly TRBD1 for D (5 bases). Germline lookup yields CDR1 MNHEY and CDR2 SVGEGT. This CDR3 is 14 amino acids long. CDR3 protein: CASRATAQNFGCTF. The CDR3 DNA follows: TGTGCCAGCAGAGCGACAGCCCAAAACTTTGGCTGCACCTTC.

CDR3 bases: TGTGCCAGCAGCTTAACGGGGACCTCCTACGAGCAGTACTTC. It specifies CASSLTGTSYEQYF. The V gene is TRBV5-6, the J gene TRBJ2-7; D may be TRBD1 or TRBD2 (5 bases each). CDR3 length: 14 amino acids. The V gene's germline CDR1 is SGHDT and CDR2 YYEEEE. V lost 2 bases and J lost 0, with 9 bases in between.

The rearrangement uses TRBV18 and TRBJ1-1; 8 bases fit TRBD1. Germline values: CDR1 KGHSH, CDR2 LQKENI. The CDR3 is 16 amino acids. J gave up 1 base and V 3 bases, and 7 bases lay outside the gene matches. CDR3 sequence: CASSPRGQGKNTEAFF. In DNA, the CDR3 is TGTGCCAGCTCACCGAGAGGACAGGGTAAGAACACTGAAGCTTTCTTT. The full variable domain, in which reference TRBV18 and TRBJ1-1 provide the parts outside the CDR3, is NAGVMQNPRHLVRRRGQEARLRCSPMKGHSHVYWYRQLPEEGLKFMVYLQKENIIDESGMPKERFSAEFPKEGPSILRIQQVVRGDSAAYFCASSPRGQGKNTEAFFGQGTRLTVV.

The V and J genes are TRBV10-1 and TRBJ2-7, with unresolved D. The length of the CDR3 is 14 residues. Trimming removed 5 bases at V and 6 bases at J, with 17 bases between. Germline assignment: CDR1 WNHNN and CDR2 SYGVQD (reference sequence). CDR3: CASSPLPAAAEQYF. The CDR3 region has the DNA TGCGCCAGCAGTCCCTTACCGGCGGCCGCCGAGCAGTACTTC.

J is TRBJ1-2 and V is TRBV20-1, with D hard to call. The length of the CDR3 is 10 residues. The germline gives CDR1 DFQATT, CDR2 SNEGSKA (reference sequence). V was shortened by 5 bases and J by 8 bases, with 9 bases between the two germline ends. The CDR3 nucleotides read TGCAGTGCTTACCGCGTGGGCTACACCTTC. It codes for CSAYRVGYTF.

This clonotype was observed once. CDR3 in amino acids: CASSEPGPTWDEQFF. CDR3 nucleotide sequence: TGTGCCAGCAGTGAACCGGGGCCTACCTGGGATGAGCAGTTCTTC. The chain recombines TRBV25-1 with TRBJ2-1; D tentatively fits TRBD1 or TRBD2 (5 bases each). The CDR3 covers 15 residues. V lost 2 bases and J lost 8, with 16 bases in between. CDR1 MGHDK and CDR2 SYGVNS come from the germline V gene.

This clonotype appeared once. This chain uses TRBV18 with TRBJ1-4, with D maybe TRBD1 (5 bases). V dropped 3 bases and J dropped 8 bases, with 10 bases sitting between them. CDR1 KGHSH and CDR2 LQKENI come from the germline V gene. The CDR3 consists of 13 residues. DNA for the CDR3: TGTGCCAGCTCACCCGAGGGGAGGGAAAAACTGTTTTTT. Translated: CASSPEGREKLFF.

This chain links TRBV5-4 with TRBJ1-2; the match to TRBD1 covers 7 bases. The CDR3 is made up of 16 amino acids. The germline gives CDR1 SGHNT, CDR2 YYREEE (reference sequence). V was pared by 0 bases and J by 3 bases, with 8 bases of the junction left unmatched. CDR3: CASSLALQGPYYGYTF. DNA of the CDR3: TGTGCCAGCAGCTTGGCATTACAGGGGCCCTACTATGGCTACACCTTC.

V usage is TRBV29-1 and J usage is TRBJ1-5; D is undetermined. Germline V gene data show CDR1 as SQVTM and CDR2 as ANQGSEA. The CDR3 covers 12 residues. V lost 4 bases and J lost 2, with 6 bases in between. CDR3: CSVGEGNQPQHF. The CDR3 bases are TGCAGCGTTGGGGAGGGCAATCAGCCCCAGCATTTT.

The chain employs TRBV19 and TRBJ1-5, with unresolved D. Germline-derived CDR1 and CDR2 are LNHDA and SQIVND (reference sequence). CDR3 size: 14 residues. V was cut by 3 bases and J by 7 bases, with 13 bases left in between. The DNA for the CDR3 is TGTGCCAGTAGTATCTTGGGGAGAGAGCAGCCCCAGCATTTT. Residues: CASSILGREQPQHF.

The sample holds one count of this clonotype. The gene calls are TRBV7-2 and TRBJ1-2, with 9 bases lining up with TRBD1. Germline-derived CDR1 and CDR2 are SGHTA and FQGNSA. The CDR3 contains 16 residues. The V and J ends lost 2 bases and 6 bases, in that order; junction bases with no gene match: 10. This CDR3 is CASSLYRQGEGDGYTF. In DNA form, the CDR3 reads TGTGCCAGCAGCTTATACAGACAGGGGGAGGGCGATGGCTACACCTTC.

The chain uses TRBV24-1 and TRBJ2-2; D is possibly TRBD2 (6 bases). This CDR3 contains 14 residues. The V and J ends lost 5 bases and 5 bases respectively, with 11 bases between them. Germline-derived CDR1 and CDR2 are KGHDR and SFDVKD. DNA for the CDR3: TGTGCCACCAGTGCGACGGGAGAGACCGGGGAGCTGTTTTTT. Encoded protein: CATSATGETGELFF.